This T cell receptor (beta chain) came from a study of control samples from healthy donors and cancer patients. The protocol was immunoSEQ multiplex PCR, while the TCRdb copy is restricted to in-frame clones and leaves out a portion. The table shows 70,000 to 90,000 clones, with 94% occurring only once. In germline, CDR1 is SGHTA, CDR2 FQGNSA. CDR3 length: 14 residues. V lost 5 bases, J lost 2 bases, and 13 bases lay in between. The sequence was collected from a woman under 30 in good health. Sequenced input: blood. This rearrangement joins TRBV7-2 to TRBJ2-7; weak D call: TRBD2 (5 bases). DNA of the CDR3: TGTGCCAGCAGCCCTAGCTGGCTGACCTACGAGCAGTACTTC. This codes for CASSPSWLTYEQYF.